This T cell receptor (beta chain) was sequenced for a study of vaccination effects on CD4 cells after COVID-19. Having been cultured for roughly 9 days, the cells underwent CD4+ T cell isolation. Confirmation by PCR established that the person had SARS-CoV-2 infection between March and December 2020. Everyone in the study got two shots of either the BNT162b2 or mRNA-1273 vaccine. This clone was picked up a small number of times. What it binds is unknown. CDR1 and CDR2 (germline): KGHSH, LQKENI. Trimming took off 0 bases at V and 7 bases at J, with 18 bases between the two ends. The CDR3 covers 17 residues. Libraries were prepared by immunoSEQ multiplex PCR; TCRdb keeps only in-frame clonotypes and omits some of them. The sample carries about 34,000 clones, around 75% recorded once.

This specimen consisted of CD4+ T cells from PBMCs cultured without peptide, obtained after COVID-19 vaccination. This receptor was obtained from a human donor who had a prior SARS-CoV-2 infection. V and J are TRBV18 and TRBJ2-2; D may be TRBD2 (6 bases). CDR3 coding DNA: TGTGCCAGCTCACCACCGGTGAGCGGGTTCGATTTCGGGGAGCTGTTTTTT. Translated, it gives CASSPPVSGFDFGELFF.